Listed below are T cell receptor beta chains from one sample, sequenced in a study of blood T cell repertoires in COVID-19. Here immunoSEQ multiplex PCR was the method, and the copy in TCRdb shows in-frame clones only, minus some. The sample yields over 300,000 clones, around 89% seen once. Material for sequencing was peripheral blood. The receptors come from a man aged 18 to 35 with active or convalescent COVID-19. CDR3s leave out the opening cysteine and the closing phenylalanine or tryptophan. The order of the fields is V gene, J gene, CDR3 protein.

>TRBV27|TRBJ1-5
ASRPTGDQPQH
>TRBV27|TRBJ2-3
ASSFAGGITDTQY
>TRBV6-5|TRBJ1-2
ASNSPLRGNYGYT
>TRBV19|TRBJ1-5
ASSIYSGDQPQH
>TRBV5-1|TRBJ2-2
ASSLDRGLGELF
>TRBV7-3|TRBJ2-1
ASSSLVLKGANEQF
>TRBV7-2|TRBJ2-5
ASSLAGGPKTQY
>TRBV7-2|TRBJ2-7
ASSLAYYEQY
>TRBV28|TRBJ1-1
ASSLSTSMNTEAF
>TRBV28|TRBJ2-7
ASSLRQPTRYEQY
>TRBV10-3|TRBJ2-1
AISESGLAAEQF
>TRBV10-1|TRBJ2-7
ASMDPRHECYEQY
>TRBV18|TRBJ1-2
ASSVGQGIFYGYT
>TRBV6-5|TRBJ2-7
ASNRGGEQY
>TRBV19|TRBJ1-2
ASSIDLLGQTTYGYT
>TRBV10-3|TRBJ2-3
AISVGQGITDTQY
>TRBV7-8|TRBJ2-1
ASSLFRGAEQF
>TRBV6-5|TRBJ1-1
ASASGTRREAF
>TRBV5-1|TRBJ2-7
ASSLAPGQGAYEQY
>TRBV28|TRBJ2-7
ASSFVDSGNPREQY
>TRBV9|TRBJ2-1
ASRDGTSGYNEQF
>TRBV6-2/TRBV6-3|TRBJ2-1
ASSSDRGSDEQF
>TRBV24-1|TRBJ2-1
ATSEGGDDNEQF
>TRBV6-5|TRBJ1-5
ASSKYRDSNQPQH
>TRBV2|TRBJ1-2
ASRARDRRDYGYT
>TRBV9|TRBJ1-1
ASSAVGVATEAF
>TRBV5-4|TRBJ2-5
ASKGPAGETQY
>TRBV7-3|TRBJ2-1
ASSSQGEHNEQF
>TRBV28|TRBJ2-5
ASSSPTSGRRKTQY
>TRBV6-6|TRBJ1-2
ASRSTGTENGYT
>TRBV19|TRBJ1-6
ASSILGDSPLH
>TRBV28|TRBJ2-7
ASMREAYEQY
>TRBV27|TRBJ2-7
ASSSYRVFSYEQY
>TRBV2|TRBJ1-3
ASIGRFDRGNTIY
>TRBV6-5|TRBJ1-2
ASSNGVGYT
>TRBV5-4|TRBJ2-5
ASSNGQGTGETQY
>TRBV2|TRBJ2-7
ASGAEDGYEQY
>TRBV11-3|TRBJ2-2
ASSQRTSNTGELF
>TRBV7-9|TRBJ2-2
ASSQGTGNTGELF
>TRBV4-1|TRBJ1-1
ASSQGGTGENTEAF
>TRBV5-1|TRBJ1-6
ASSLVTGSNSPLH
>TRBV6-2/TRBV6-3|TRBJ1-6
ASSTRQGFYSPLH
>TRBV5-6|TRBJ2-7
ASSLGGDRAYEQY
>TRBV6-5|TRBJ2-7
ASSYYRGSYEQY
>TRBV2|TRBJ1-4
ASRDWAATNEKLF
>TRBV7-2|TRBJ2-2
ASSTGLAGGAGELF
>TRBV7-3|TRBJ2-6
ASSAPWGDSGANVLT
>TRBV9|TRBJ2-2
ASSASPGGDGSTGELF
>TRBV24-1|TRBJ2-1
ATSQGFWDSGSSEQF
>TRBV24-1|TRBJ2-5
ATSDLKLAGEETQY